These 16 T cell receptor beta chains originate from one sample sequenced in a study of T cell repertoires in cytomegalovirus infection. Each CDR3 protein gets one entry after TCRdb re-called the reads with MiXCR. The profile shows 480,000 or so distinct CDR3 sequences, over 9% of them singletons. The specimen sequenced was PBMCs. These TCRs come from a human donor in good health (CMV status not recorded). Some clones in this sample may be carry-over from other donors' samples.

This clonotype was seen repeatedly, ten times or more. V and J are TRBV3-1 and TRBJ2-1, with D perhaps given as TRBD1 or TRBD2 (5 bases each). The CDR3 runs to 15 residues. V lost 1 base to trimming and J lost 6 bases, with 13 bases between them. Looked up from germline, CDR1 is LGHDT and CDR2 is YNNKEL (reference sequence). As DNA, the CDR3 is TGTGCCAGCAGCCAAGGTACTAGTACAGGCAATGAGCAGTTCTTC. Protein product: CASSQGTSTGNEQFF.

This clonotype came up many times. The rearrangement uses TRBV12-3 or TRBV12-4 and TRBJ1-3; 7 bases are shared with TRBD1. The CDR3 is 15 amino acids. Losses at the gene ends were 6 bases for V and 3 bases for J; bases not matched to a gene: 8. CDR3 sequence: CASSVTGPVGNTIYF. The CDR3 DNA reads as TGTGCCAGCAGCGTGACAGGGCCGGTTGGAAACACCATATATTTT.

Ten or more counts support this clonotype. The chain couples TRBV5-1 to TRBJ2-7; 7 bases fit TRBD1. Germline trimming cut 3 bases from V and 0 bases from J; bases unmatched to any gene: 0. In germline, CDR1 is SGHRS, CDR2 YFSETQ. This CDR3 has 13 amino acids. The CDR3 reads CASSWDSSYEQYF. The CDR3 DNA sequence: TGCGCCAGCAGCTGGGACAGCTCCTACGAGCAGTACTTC. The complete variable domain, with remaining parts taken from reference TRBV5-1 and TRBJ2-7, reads KAGVTQTPRYLIKTRGQQVTLSCSPISGHRSVSWYQQTPGQGLQFLFEYFSETQRNKGNFPGRFSGRQFSNSRSEMNVSTLELGDSALYLCASSWDSSYEQYFGPGTRLTVT.

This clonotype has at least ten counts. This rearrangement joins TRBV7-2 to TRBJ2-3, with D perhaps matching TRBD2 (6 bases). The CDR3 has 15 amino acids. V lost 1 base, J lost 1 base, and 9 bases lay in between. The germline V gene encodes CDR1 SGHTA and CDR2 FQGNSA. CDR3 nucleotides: TGTGCCAGCAGCTTAGAGCGGGTTCGCACAGATACGCAGTATTTT. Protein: CASSLERVRTDTQYF.

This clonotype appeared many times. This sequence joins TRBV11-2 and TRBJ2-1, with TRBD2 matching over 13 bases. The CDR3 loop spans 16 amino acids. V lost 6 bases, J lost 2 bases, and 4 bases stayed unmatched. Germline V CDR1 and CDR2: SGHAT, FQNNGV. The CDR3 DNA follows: TGTGCCAGCAGTTCCACTAGCGGGAGGGCCTACAATGAGCAGTTCTTC. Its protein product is CASSSTSGRAYNEQFF.

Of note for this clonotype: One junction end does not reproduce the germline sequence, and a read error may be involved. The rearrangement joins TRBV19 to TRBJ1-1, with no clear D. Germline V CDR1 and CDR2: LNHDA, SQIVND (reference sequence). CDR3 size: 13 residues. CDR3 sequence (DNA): TGTGCCAGTAGTTCAACGGTGAACGCTGAAGCTTTCTTT. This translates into CASSSTVNAEAFF.

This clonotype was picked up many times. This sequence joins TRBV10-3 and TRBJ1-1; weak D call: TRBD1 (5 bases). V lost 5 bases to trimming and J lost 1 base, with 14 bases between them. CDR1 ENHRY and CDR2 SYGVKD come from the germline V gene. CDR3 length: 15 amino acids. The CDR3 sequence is CAISQWGESNTEAFF. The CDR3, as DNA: TGTGCCATCAGTCAATGGGGGGAATCGAACACTGAAGCTTTCTTT.

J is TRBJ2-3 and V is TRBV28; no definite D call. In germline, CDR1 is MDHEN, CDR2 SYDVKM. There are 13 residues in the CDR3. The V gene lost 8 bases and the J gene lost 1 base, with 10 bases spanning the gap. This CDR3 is CASWAAGTDTQYF. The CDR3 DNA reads TGTGCCAGCTGGGCCGCCGGCACAGATACGCAGTATTTT.

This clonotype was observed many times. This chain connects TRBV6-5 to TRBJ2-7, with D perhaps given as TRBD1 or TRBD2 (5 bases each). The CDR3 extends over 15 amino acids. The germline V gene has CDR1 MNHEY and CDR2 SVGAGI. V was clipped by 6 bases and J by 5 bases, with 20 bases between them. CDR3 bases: TGTGCCAGCAGACTAGGCCAGGGTAAAGGGAACGAGCAGTACTTC. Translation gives CASRLGQGKGNEQYF.

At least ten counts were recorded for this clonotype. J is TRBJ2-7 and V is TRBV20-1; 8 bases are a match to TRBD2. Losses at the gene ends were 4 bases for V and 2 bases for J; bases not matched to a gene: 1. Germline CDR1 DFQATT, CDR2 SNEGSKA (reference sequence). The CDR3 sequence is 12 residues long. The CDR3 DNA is TGCAGTGCTACCGGGAGGGCCTACGAGCAGTACTTC. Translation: CSATGRAYEQYF.

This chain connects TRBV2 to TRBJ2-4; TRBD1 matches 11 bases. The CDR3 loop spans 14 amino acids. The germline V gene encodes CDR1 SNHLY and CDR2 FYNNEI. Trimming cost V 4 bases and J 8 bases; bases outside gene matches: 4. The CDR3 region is CASSAGTGGYIQYF. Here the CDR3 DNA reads TGTGCCAGCAGTGCCGGGACAGGGGGATACATTCAGTACTTC.

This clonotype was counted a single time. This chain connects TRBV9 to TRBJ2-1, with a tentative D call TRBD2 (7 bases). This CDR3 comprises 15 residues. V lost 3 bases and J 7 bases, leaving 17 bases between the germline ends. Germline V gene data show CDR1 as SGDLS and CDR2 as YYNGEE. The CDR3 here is CASSGSPGGTNEQFF. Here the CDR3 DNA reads TGTGCCAGCAGCGGCTCCCCCGGGGGGACAAATGAGCAGTTCTTC.

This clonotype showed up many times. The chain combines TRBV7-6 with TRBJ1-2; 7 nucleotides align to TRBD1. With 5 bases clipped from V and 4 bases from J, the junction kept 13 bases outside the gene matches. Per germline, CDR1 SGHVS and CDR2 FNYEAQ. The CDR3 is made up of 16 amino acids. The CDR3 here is CASSQGVGTALYGYTF. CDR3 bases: TGTGCCAGCAGCCAGGGGGTCGGGACAGCCCTCTATGGCTACACCTTC.

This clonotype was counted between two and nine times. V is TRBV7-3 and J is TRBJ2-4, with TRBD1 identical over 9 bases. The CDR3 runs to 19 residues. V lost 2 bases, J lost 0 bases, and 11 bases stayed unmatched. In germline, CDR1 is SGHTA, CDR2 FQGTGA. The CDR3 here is CASSLQGQGIRLAKNIQYF. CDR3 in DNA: TGTGCCAGCAGCTTACAAGGACAGGGGATTCGACTAGCCAAAAACATTCAGTACTTC.

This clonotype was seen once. CDR3 in DNA: TGCAGTGCTAGAGATCCCAGCGGGGAGACCCAGTACTTC. It specifies CSARDPSGETQYF. The rearrangement links TRBV20-1 to TRBJ2-5, with D tentatively TRBD2 (6 bases). Germline assignment: CDR1 DFQATT and CDR2 SNEGSKA (reference sequence). CDR3 length: 13 amino acids. Trimming pared 0 bases from V and 5 bases from J, leaving 10 bases between.

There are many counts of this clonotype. The CDR3 region is CASVTGWSYNEQFF. In DNA form, the CDR3 reads TGTGCCAGCGTGACAGGGTGGTCCTACAATGAGCAGTTCTTC. The chain employs TRBV7-2 and TRBJ2-1; the match to TRBD1 covers 7 bases. Germline V lookup: CDR1 SGHTA, CDR2 FQGNSA. The CDR3 extends over 14 amino acids. The ends lost 8 bases at V and 1 base at J; junction bases unmatched: 5.